This TCR beta chain was captured in a study of blood T cell repertoires in COVID-19. Overall study: COVID-19 samples from acute and convalescent phases originated in the United States, Italy and Spain. PBMCs, B-cell-depleted T cells, or T cells provided the cDNA or gDNA that made up the material.

In the original analysis: Amplifying reference gene primers gave estimates of nucleated cell counts. The method was immunoSEQ multiplex PCR; TCRdb's version includes in-frame clones alone and lacks a portion of them. From that table come the V and J calls and clone size; the DNA was used to work out D and trimming. The data show almost 80,000 clones, roughly 90% seen once. The V and J ends lost 4 bases and 4 bases respectively, with 8 bases between them. In germline, CDR1 is SGHTA, CDR2 FQGNSA. The CDR3 runs 12 residues. This chain links TRBV7-2 with TRBJ2-7; tentative D call: TRBD1 (5 bases). The specimen was peripheral blood. The receptor's source is an elderly woman with acute or convalescent COVID-19. The CDR3, as DNA: TGTGCCAGCAGCTCTCAGGGTTACGAGCAGTACTTC. Translated, it gives CASSSQGYEQYF. The variable domain in full, with the rest retrieved from reference TRBV7-2 and TRBJ2-7, is GAGVSQSPSNKVTEKGKDVELRCDPISGHTALYWYRQSLGQGLEFLIYFQGNSAPDKSGLPSDRFSAERTGGSVSTLTIQRTQQEDSAVYLCASSSQGYEQYFGPGTRLTVT.